The 27 T cell receptor beta chains presented below share a single source sample, sequenced in a study of shared clonotypes between healthy human individuals (dated by TCRdb to 2019 to 2021). Libraries were made using the immunoSEQ multiplex PCR assay. TCRdb carries this immuneACCESS record with in-frame sequences only. Its versions omit some clonotypes, under half of them owing to an unresolved V gene in the studies checked, with the rest unexplained. This sample comprises about 1.5 million clones, around 95% of them detected only once. Of the sample, more than 0.9% falls within the top ten clones. Input material: naive CD4+ T cells sorted from blood. Per the publication, the cell subset or site label means: CD45RA+ positively selected. These receptors all stem from a man younger than 40 in good health.

The CDR3 is CASSISPGGQNQPQHF. CDR3 bases: TGTGCCAGTAGTATAAGTCCCGGGGGACAGAATCAGCCCCAGCATTTT. The V call is TRBV19, the J call TRBJ1-5; TRBD1 matches at 7 bases. The CDR3 is 16 amino acids. The trim removed 2 bases at V and 4 bases at J, leaving 8 bases unmatched. Germline V gene sequence: CDR1 LNHDA, CDR2 SQIVND (reference sequence). Supplemented by reference TRBV19 and TRBJ1-5, the full variable domain reads DGGITQSPKYLFRKEGQNVTLSCEQNLNHDAMYWYRQDPGQGLRLIYYSQIVNDFQKGDIAEGYSVSREKKESFPLTVTSAQKNPTAFYLCASSISPGGQNQPQHFGDGTRLSIL.

In regard to this clone: Other DNA sequences within the sample encode an identical CDR3. The rearrangement joins TRBV7-3 to TRBJ2-1; unclear D gene. The germline V gene encodes CDR1 SGHTA and CDR2 FQGTGA. CDR3 size: 13 residues. Trimming cost V 5 bases and J 3 bases, with 8 bases left between them. The CDR3 here is CASSPPGYNEQFF. In DNA form, the CDR3 reads TGTGCCAGCAGCCCCCCGGGCTACAATGAGCAGTTCTTC.

The chain links TRBV5-6 to TRBJ1-2, with TRBD1 matching over 8 bases. V dropped 0 bases and J dropped 7; count of bases not matched to a gene: 5. In germline, CDR1 is SGHDT, CDR2 YYEEEE. This CDR3 contains 14 residues. CDR3 protein: CASSLGRGRGGYTF. The CDR3 nucleotides are TGTGCCAGCAGCTTGGGCAGGGGGCGCGGTGGCTACACCTTC.

CDR3 in DNA: TGTGCCAGCAGCAAATTAGCGGAGGGGGTCGATGTTAATACGCAGTATTTT. It translates to CASSKLAEGVDVNTQYF. The chain uses TRBV7-8 and TRBJ2-3, with D tentatively TRBD1 or TRBD2 (6 bases each). V shed 5 bases and J shed 7 bases, with 25 bases lying between them. This CDR3 has 17 residues. Germline-derived CDR1 and CDR2 are SGHVS and FQNEAQ.

The rearrangement joins TRBV7-2 to TRBJ2-1; the D is unclear. Trimming pared 3 bases from V and 12 bases from J, leaving 9 bases between. The germline gives CDR1 SGHTA, CDR2 FQGNSA. The CDR3 runs to 11 residues. CDR3 sequence (DNA): TGTGCCAGCAGCTTGAGCCCCAGGCAGTTCTTC. It specifies CASSLSPRQFF.

The chain employs TRBV9 and TRBJ2-1, with D possibly TRBD1 on 6 matching bases. The CDR3 runs 12 residues. CDR1 and CDR2 (germline): SGDLS, YYNGEE. V dropped 0 bases and J dropped 9 bases, with 7 bases sitting between them. CDR3 DNA: TGTGCCAGCAGCGTAGAACAGGGTGAGCAGTTCTTC. Encoded protein: CASSVEQGEQFF.

This chain links TRBV7-3 with TRBJ2-3; unclear D gene. Deletions cut 6 bases from V and 1 base from J, with 11 bases between. The length of the CDR3 is 14 residues. CDR1 and CDR2 from the germline V gene are SGHTA and FQGTGA. The CDR3 sequence is CASSSSRGTDTQYF. The CDR3 coding sequence is TGTGCCAGCAGTTCCTCTAGGGGCACAGATACGCAGTATTTT.

The rearrangement links TRBV7-2 to TRBJ2-3, with TRBD1 matching 8 bases. V trimming: 2 bases; J trimming: 3 bases; junction bases outside the gene matches: 1. The CDR3 is made up of 14 amino acids. Germline CDR1 reads SGHTA; CDR2 reads FQGNSA. The CDR3: CASSLRDRTDTQYF. Here the CDR3 DNA reads TGTGCCAGCAGCTTAAGGGACAGGACAGATACGCAGTATTTT. The whole variable domain, remainder taken from reference TRBV7-2 and TRBJ2-3, is GAGVSQSPSNKVTEKGKDVELRCDPISGHTALYWYRQSLGQGLEFLIYFQGNSAPDKSGLPSDRFSAERTGGSVSTLTIQRTQQEDSAVYLCASSLRDRTDTQYFGPGTRLTVL.

The chain couples TRBV15 to TRBJ2-3; 7 bases are shared with TRBD2. The CDR3 consists of 14 residues. Germline CDR1 is LNHNV and CDR2 is YYDKDF (reference sequence). V trimming: 11 bases; J trimming: 2 bases; junction bases outside the gene matches: 10. The CDR3 loop is CAAGRRGNTDTQYF. DNA of the CDR3: TGTGCCGCCGGGAGGCGAGGTAACACAGATACGCAGTATTTT.

The genes are TRBV18 and TRBJ2-1, with TRBD2 matching 8 bases. V gave up 4 bases and J gave up 1 base; unmatched junction bases: 0. CDR1 is KGHSH and CDR2 is LQKENI in the germline V gene. This CDR3 spans 14 amino acids. The CDR3, as DNA: TGTGCCAGCTCACAGCGGGAGTCCTACAATGAGCAGTTCTTC. Protein: CASSQRESYNEQFF.

About this clone itself: The limits of the CDR3 on the DNA are not certain, so only TCRdb's listed CDR3 is given. This chain joins TRBV21-1 and TRBJ2-1; the D segment call TRBD2 is taken from the table without a DNA check. TRBV21-1 is annotated as a pseudogene. The CDR3 length equals 17 residues, ends included. This CDR3 is CADYGVASGSSYNEQFF.

V usage is TRBV2 and J usage is TRBJ2-2; D is undetermined. V lost 7 bases and J lost 4, with 13 bases in between. The CDR3 totals 14 residues. Germline CDR1 SNHLY, CDR2 FYNNEI. The CDR3 DNA is TGTGCCAGCACCGTGGCGGTCGTCACCGGGGAGCTGTTTTTT. Translating it yields CASTVAVVTGELFF.

The gene calls are TRBV7-8 and TRBJ2-1; TRBD2 matches 11 bases. The CDR3 consists of 16 residues. The germline V gene encodes CDR1 SGHVS and CDR2 FQNEAQ. The V and J ends lost 7 bases and 0 bases, in that order; junction bases with no gene match: 5. The CDR3 is CASNIAGGPSYNEQFF. DNA of the CDR3: TGTGCCAGCAACATAGCGGGAGGGCCCTCCTACAATGAGCAGTTCTTC.

The chain employs TRBV6-1 and TRBJ1-1, with D hard to call. Germline lookup yields CDR1 MNHNS and CDR2 SASEGT. The CDR3 covers 13 residues. V was cut by 8 bases and J by 1 base, with 11 bases left in between. The CDR3 spells CASGLISNTEAFF. The CDR3 DNA is TGTGCCAGCGGGCTGATTTCGAACACTGAAGCTTTCTTT.

This clone was recorded only once. The rearrangement joins TRBV18 to TRBJ2-7, with D hard to call. Trimming removed 0 bases at V and 4 bases at J, with 10 bases between. Germline V gives CDR1 KGHSH, CDR2 LQKENI. The CDR3 loop spans 14 amino acids. This CDR3 reads CASSPPSSLYEQYF. The CDR3 DNA sequence: TGTGCCAGCTCACCACCTTCCAGTTTGTACGAGCAGTACTTC.

This rearrangement joins TRBV2 to TRBJ2-7, with no clear D. This CDR3 contains 14 residues. The germline V and J ends were trimmed by 7 bases and 3 bases, with 16 bases remaining between them. The germline CDR1 and CDR2 sequences are SNHLY and FYNNEI. CDR3 loop: CASTGWPPDYEQYF. Here the CDR3 DNA reads TGTGCCAGCACTGGGTGGCCTCCGGACTACGAGCAGTACTTC.

V gene TRBV5-1 combines with J gene TRBJ2-7, with 8 bases fitting TRBD2. J gave up 3 bases and V 3 bases, and 11 bases lay outside the gene matches. Germline values: CDR1 SGHRS, CDR2 YFSETQ. This CDR3 region has 16 residues. CDR3 DNA: TGCGCCAGCAGCTGGGCGGGGGGAGCTTTAGGCTACGAGCAGTACTTC. This translates into CASSWAGGALGYEQYF.

This chain's CDR3 is CASSSLQSPYGYTF. The CDR3 nucleotides read TGCGCCAGCAGCTCCCTGCAGAGTCCCTATGGCTACACCTTC. V usage is TRBV5-1 and J usage is TRBJ1-2; D gene unclear. V dropped 3 bases and J dropped 4 bases, with 13 bases sitting between them. CDR1 and CDR2 from the germline V gene are SGHRS and YFSETQ. There are 14 residues in the CDR3.

The chain combines TRBV29-1 with TRBJ2-3; possibly TRBD1 for D (6 bases). The CDR3 consists of 11 residues. Trimming stripped 8 bases from V and 5 bases from J, with 11 bases between. Germline V CDR1 and CDR2: SQVTM, ANQGSEA. The CDR3 here is CSPQTGDTQYF. CDR3 bases: TGCAGCCCGCAGACAGGAGATACGCAGTATTTT.

The rearrangement joins TRBV5-1 to TRBJ2-6, with unresolved D. V lost 0 bases to trimming and J lost 0 bases, with 10 bases between them. The CDR3 contains 17 residues. Per the germline V gene, CDR1 is SGHRS and CDR2 is YFSETQ. In DNA form, the CDR3 reads TGCGCCAGCAGCTTGGTCGGCACGCACTCTGGGGCCAACGTCCTGACTTTC. This translates into CASSLVGTHSGANVLTF.

This clone has only a few counts. This rearrangement joins TRBV9 to TRBJ1-5, with unresolved D. CDR3 length: 11 residues. The germline V and J ends were trimmed by 7 bases and 4 bases, with 6 bases remaining between them. Germline CDR1 SGDLS, CDR2 YYNGEE. The CDR3 DNA sequence: TGTGCCAGCGGAGATAATCAGCCCCAGCATTTT. This encodes CASGDNQPQHF. Filled out from reference TRBV9 and TRBJ1-5, the complete variable domain reads DSGVTQTPKHLITATGQRVTLRCSPRSGDLSVYWYQQSLDQGLQFLIQYYNGEERAKGNILERFSAQQFPDLHSELNLSSLELGDSALYFCASGDNQPQHFGDGTRLSIL.

Notes on this clone: This sample includes further DNA sequences coding for the same CDR3. The chain is built from TRBV19 and TRBJ1-1; possibly TRBD1 for D (6 bases). V was clipped by 3 bases and J by 1 base, with 9 bases between them. The CDR3 has 14 residues. Germline V gene lookup returns CDR1 LNHDA and CDR2 SQIVND (reference sequence). CDR3 sequence: CASSIARGNTEAFF. The CDR3 DNA follows: TGTGCCAGTAGTATCGCCAGGGGGAACACTGAAGCTTTCTTT.

This clone appeared once. V and J are TRBV5-1 and TRBJ2-4; D is perhaps TRBD1 (6 bases). Germline V CDR1 and CDR2: SGHRS, YFSETQ. The CDR3 totals 15 residues. Trimming removed 0 bases from V and 1 base from J, with 8 bases in between. The chain's CDR3 is CASSLGDRAKNIQYF. In nucleotides, the CDR3 is TGCGCCAGCAGCTTGGGTGACAGGGCCAAAAACATTCAGTACTTC.

This sequence joins TRBV7-9 and TRBJ2-7; 10 bases agree with TRBD1. J lost 7 bases, V lost 5 bases, and 11 bases had no gene match. The CDR3 has 15 amino acids. Per the germline V gene, CDR1 is SEHNR and CDR2 is FQNEAQ (reference sequence). The CDR3 nucleotides are TGTGCCAGCAGCAATCCCGGGACAGGGGTGAGAGAGCAGTACTTC. Its protein is CASSNPGTGVREQYF.

A word on this clone: The same CDR3 can be traced to other DNA sequences in this sample. The rearrangement joins TRBV5-1 to TRBJ1-1; D is possibly TRBD1 (5 bases). From germline, CDR1 is SGHRS and CDR2 YFSETQ. The V end lost 0 bases, the J end lost 0 bases, and 6 bases lay between the germline ends. The CDR3 loop spans 14 amino acids. The CDR3 region is CASSLDRLNTEAFF. DNA for the CDR3: TGCGCCAGCAGCTTGGACAGGCTGAACACTGAAGCTTTCTTT.

V and J are TRBV29-1 and TRBJ2-1; 11 bases fit TRBD1. V lost 4 bases and J lost 7; bases outside the gene matches: 15. The CDR3 is made up of 17 amino acids. Germline lookup yields CDR1 SQVTM and CDR2 ANQGSEA. The CDR3 region is CSVGLWTGGASQNEQFF. CDR3 DNA: TGCAGCGTTGGTTTGTGGACAGGGGGCGCGAGTCAAAATGAGCAGTTCTTC.

The gene calls are TRBV28 and TRBJ1-2, with no clear D. This CDR3 spans 13 amino acids. V lost 1 base to trimming and J lost 5 bases, with 8 bases between them. Germline CDR1 and CDR2: MDHEN and SYDVKM. The DNA of the CDR3 is TGTGCCAGCAGTTTATATCCAGATTATGGCTACACCTTC. The encoded protein is CASSLYPDYGYTF.